What follows describes a single TCR beta chain. The data were obtained in a study of T cell changes during pregnancy in multiple sclerosis. Profiled with immunoSEQ multiplex PCR; TCRdb holds only in-frame clones, not every one. The sample gives about 79,000 clones, about nine tenths of which show up once; under 0.6% is in the top ten. The CDR3 length is 17 residues. Germline V gene data show CDR1 as SGHNT and CDR2 as YENEEA. Trimming left V 6 bases short and J 5 bases short, with 25 bases between. V gene TRBV11-3 combines with J gene TRBJ1-1; D is unclear. The input for sequencing was CD4+ T cells from peripheral blood mononuclear cells, taken in the second trimester of pregnancy. The origin of this receptor is a female donor with multiple sclerosis, enrolled in a pregnancy study. CDR3 DNA sequence: TGTGCCAGCAGGAAATCTGGGGTAAGGTTAGGGAGGACTGAAGCTTTCTTT. Translation gives CASRKSGVRLGRTEAFF.